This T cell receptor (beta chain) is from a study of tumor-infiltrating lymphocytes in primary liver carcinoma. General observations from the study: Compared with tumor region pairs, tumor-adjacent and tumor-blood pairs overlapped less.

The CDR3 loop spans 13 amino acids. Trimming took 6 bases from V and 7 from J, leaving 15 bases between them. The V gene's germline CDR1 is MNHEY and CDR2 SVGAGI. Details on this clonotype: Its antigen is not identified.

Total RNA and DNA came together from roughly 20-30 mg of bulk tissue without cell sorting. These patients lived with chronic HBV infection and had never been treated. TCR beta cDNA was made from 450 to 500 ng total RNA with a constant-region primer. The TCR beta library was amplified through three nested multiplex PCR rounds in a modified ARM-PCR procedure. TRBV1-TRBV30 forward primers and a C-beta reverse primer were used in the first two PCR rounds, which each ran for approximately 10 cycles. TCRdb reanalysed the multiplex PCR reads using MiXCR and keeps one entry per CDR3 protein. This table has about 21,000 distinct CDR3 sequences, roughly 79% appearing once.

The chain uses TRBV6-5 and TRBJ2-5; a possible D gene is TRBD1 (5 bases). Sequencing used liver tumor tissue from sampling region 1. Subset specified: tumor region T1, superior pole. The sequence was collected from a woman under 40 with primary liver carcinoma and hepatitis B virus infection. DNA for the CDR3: TGTGCCAGCAGCACCGACAGTGGTCCGACCCAGTACTTC. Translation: CASSTDSGPTQYF.